The clone carrying this TCR beta chain has more than one count but fewer than ten. This record comes from a study of T-cell reconstitution after alpha-beta-depleted transplantation in children. Unique molecular identifiers featured in how the TCRbeta library was prepared. A single record per CDR3 protein comes from TCRdb applying MiXCR to the PCR reads. The sample carries around 360,000 distinct CDR3 sequences, 9% to 12% recorded once. The sample consisted of PBMCs from the stem cell graft donor, taken from the stem cell graft. The sequence came from a human donor who donated a stem cell graft to a child with acute lymphoblastic leukemia.

CDR3 loop: CASSLWGRAYNEQFF. CDR3 nucleotides: TGTGCCAGCAGTTTGTGGGGGAGGGCCTACAATGAGCAGTTCTTC. The V gene is TRBV12-3 or TRBV12-4, the J gene TRBJ2-1, with 7 bases aligning to TRBD2. V lost 3 bases to trimming and J lost 2 bases; unmatched junction nucleotides: 4. CDR3 length equals 15 residues.